These 27 T cell receptor beta chains share one sample of origin, sequenced in a study of vaccination and CD4 T cells after COVID-19. The antigens for these receptors are not known. Sequencing of cultured CD4+ T cell DNA used the Oncomine TCR Beta short-read assay. A single record per CDR3 protein comes from TCRdb applying MiXCR to the PCR reads. In the table there are roughly 8,400 distinct CDR3 sequences, roughly 61% of which are singletons. This sample's treatment: roughly 10-day PBMC culture with coronavirus spike peptide pools or control peptides (ViraFEST assay). The source was cultured CD4+ T cells from blood, collected after SARS-CoV-2 vaccination. The receptors were gathered from a human donor with COVID-19.

This clonotype was picked up a small number of times. The V gene is TRBV19, the J gene TRBJ1-2; possibly TRBD1 for D (5 bases). Germline CDR1 and CDR2: LNHDA and SQIVND (reference sequence). Trimming removed 5 bases from V and 4 bases from J, with 11 bases in between. This CDR3 spans 13 amino acids. The CDR3 DNA is TGTGCCAGTAGTCTACAGGAGTTCTATGGCTACACCTTC. Translating gives CASSLQEFYGYTF.

The J gene is TRBJ2-3, the V gene TRBV30; D possibly corresponds to TRBD2 (6 bases). V was cut by 3 bases and J by 4 bases, with 17 bases left in between. This CDR3 is built from 15 residues. Germline V gene data show CDR1 as GTSNPN and CDR2 as SVGIG (reference sequence). The CDR3 coding sequence is TGTGCCTGGAGCGCCGGACCTTGGGGGGCAGATACGCAGTATTTT. It specifies CAWSAGPWGADTQYF.

In this sample, this clonotype turned up a few times. The chain has TRBV20-1 and TRBJ2-3, with D perhaps given as TRBD1 or TRBD2 (5 bases each). Trimming took 1 base from V and 1 from J, leaving 9 bases between them. This CDR3 has 14 residues. The germline V gene has CDR1 DFQATT and CDR2 SNEGSKA (reference sequence). The chain's CDR3 is CSARVRGRTDTQYF. In DNA, the CDR3 is TGCAGTGCTAGAGTACGGGGCCGCACAGATACGCAGTATTTT.

The chain couples TRBV18 to TRBJ1-1; D unresolved. Trimming cost V 9 bases and J 3 bases, with 14 bases left between them. In germline, CDR1 is KGHSH, CDR2 LQKENI. CDR3 size: 13 residues. The DNA of the CDR3 is TGTGCCAGTTACCAAGGGCTCGACACTGAAGCTTTCTTT. It translates to CASYQGLDTEAFF.

The chain recombines TRBV25-1 with TRBJ2-5, with D possibly being TRBD1 (6 bases). The CDR3 spans 15 residues. The ends were cut back, 4 bases at V and 0 bases at J, with 12 bases in the middle. CDR1 is MGHDK and CDR2 is SYGVNS in the germline V gene. CDR3 coding DNA: TGTGCCAGCAGTGGGAACGACAGGTACCAAGAGACCCAGTACTTC. It codes for CASSGNDRYQETQYF. Drawing the rest from reference TRBV25-1 and TRBJ2-5, the complete variable domain is EADIYQTPRYLVIGTGKKITLECSQTMGHDKMYWYQQDPGMELHLIHYSYGVNSTEKGDLSSESTVSRIRTEHFPLTLESARPSHTSQYLCASSGNDRYQETQYFGPGTRLLVL.

This clonotype was seen a few times. The chain links TRBV6-5 to TRBJ2-5, with D perhaps matching TRBD2 (5 bases). V lost 0 bases and J lost 5, with 10 bases in between. The germline V gene encodes CDR1 MNHEY and CDR2 SVGAGI. The CDR3 has 14 residues. DNA of the CDR3: TGTGCCAGCAGTTACTCGCAGCGGTTGGAGACCCAGTACTTC. Amino acids: CASSYSQRLETQYF.

V usage is TRBV5-1 and J usage is TRBJ2-3, with no clear D. This CDR3 has 15 amino acids. Germline V CDR1 and CDR2: SGHRS, YFSETQ. V lost 6 bases to trimming and J lost 0 bases, with 14 bases between them. In DNA form, the CDR3 reads TGCGCCAGCAAGGAATACAGTTCTAGCACAGATACGCAGTATTTT. It encodes CASKEYSSSTDTQYF.

This chain links TRBV2 with TRBJ2-7; 8 bases are shared with TRBD1. CDR3 length equals 14 residues. Trimming took 7 bases from V and 5 from J; bases not matched to a gene: 10. Germline loops: CDR1 SNHLY, CDR2 FYNNEI. CDR3 nucleotide sequence: TGTGCCAGCAACCCCGGACAGGGAACCCACGAGCAGTACTTC. Translation: CASNPGQGTHEQYF.

The CDR3 DNA reads as TGCAGTGCCGCCTTTGTGGACAGACACTACGAGCAGTACTTC. Residues: CSAAFVDRHYEQYF. The rearrangement joins TRBV20-1 to TRBJ2-7; the D gene is possibly TRBD1 (6 bases). V was cut by 6 bases and J by 3 bases, with 18 bases left in between. From germline, CDR1 is DFQATT and CDR2 SNEGSKA (reference sequence). This CDR3 comprises 14 residues.

The chain uses TRBV11-2 and TRBJ2-7; no clear D. The CDR3 has 13 amino acids. Trimming cost V 3 bases and J 4 bases, with 10 bases left between them. Germline assignment: CDR1 SGHAT and CDR2 FQNNGV. CDR3 in amino acids: CASSFLNKYEQYF. Written as DNA, the CDR3 is TGTGCCAGCAGCTTCCTGAATAAGTACGAGCAGTACTTC.

The chain has TRBV7-2 and TRBJ1-2; 7 bases fit TRBD1. This CDR3 is 15 amino acids long. With V trimmed by 1 base and J by 7 bases, 9 bases remained unmatched. CDR1 is SGHTA and CDR2 is FQGNSA in the germline V gene. The CDR3 nucleotides are TGTGCCAGCAGCTTAGGGACGGGACAGTTGAGTGGCTACACCTTC. Encoded protein: CASSLGTGQLSGYTF.

This clonotype was counted between two and nine times. The chain uses TRBV15 and TRBJ1-1; D gene unclear. The CDR3 loop spans 13 amino acids. Germline CDR1 LNHNV, CDR2 YYDKDF (reference sequence). The ends were cut back, 0 bases at V and 4 bases at J, with 6 bases in the middle. CDR3 loop: CATSRDMGTEAFF. The CDR3 nucleotides read TGTGCCACCAGCAGAGATATGGGCACTGAAGCTTTCTTT.

The V call is TRBV11-3, the J call TRBJ1-2; TRBD1 matches 8 bases. J was trimmed by 4 bases and V by 5 bases; bases with no gene match: 9. The CDR3 runs to 15 residues. CDR1 is SGHNT, CDR2 YENEEA, per germline. Here the CDR3 DNA reads TGTGCCAGCAGCCCAGGACAGGGTTTTAGCTATGGCTACACCTTC. Protein sequence: CASSPGQGFSYGYTF.

The chain links TRBV11-1 to TRBJ2-7; perhaps TRBD1 as D (5 bases). CDR1 SGHAT and CDR2 FQDESV come from the germline V gene (reference sequence). The ends were cut back, 5 bases at V and 4 bases at J, with 9 bases in the middle. The CDR3 runs to 12 residues. The CDR3 bases are TGTGCCAGCAGCCCGACAGAATACGAGCAGTACTTC. Its protein is CASSPTEYEQYF.

A few counts support this clonotype. This rearrangement joins TRBV19 to TRBJ2-5; D is undetermined. Germline-derived CDR1 and CDR2 are LNHDA and SQIVND (reference sequence). This CDR3 region has 13 residues. The V and J ends lost 3 bases and 5 bases respectively, with 10 bases between them. The CDR3 DNA is TGTGCCAGTAGTATTCGAGCATACGAGACCCAGTACTTC. Protein sequence: CASSIRAYETQYF.

This sequence joins TRBV6-1 and TRBJ1-6, with 7 bases identical to TRBD1. Trimming at V came to 11 bases and at J to 6 bases, leaving 7 bases not matched to a gene. Per the germline V gene, CDR1 is MNHNS and CDR2 is SASEGT. The CDR3 is 13 amino acids. CDR3 protein: CAGRQGSNSPLHF. In DNA form, the CDR3 reads TGTGCCGGACGACAGGGCAGTAATTCACCCCTCCACTTT.

V is TRBV6-1 and J is TRBJ1-1; D uncertain. From germline, CDR1 is MNHNS and CDR2 SASEGT. The germline V and J ends were trimmed by 5 bases and 0 bases, with 7 bases remaining between them. The CDR3 spans 13 residues. Here the CDR3 reads CASSLDLNTEAFF. The CDR3 DNA reads TGTGCCAGCAGTCTGGATTTGAACACTGAAGCTTTCTTT.

This clonotype rates as large. The genes are TRBV19 and TRBJ1-1; 7 nucleotides agree with TRBD1. CDR1 and CDR2 (germline): LNHDA, SQIVND (reference sequence). V dropped 7 bases and J dropped 0; count of bases not matched to a gene: 8. The length of the CDR3 is 15 residues. The CDR3 coding sequence is TGTGCCAGTATGAGGGGGCTTTCCATGAACACTGAAGCTTTCTTT. Translating it yields CASMRGLSMNTEAFF.

This clonotype showed up just once. The rearrangement links TRBV20-1 to TRBJ2-1; 12 nucleotides line up with TRBD2. The CDR3 covers 15 residues. Germline V gene sequence: CDR1 DFQATT, CDR2 SNEGSKA (reference sequence). V trimming: 3 bases; J trimming: 8 bases; junction bases outside the gene matches: 8. The CDR3 sequence is CSASLLAGGPYEQFF. The DNA for the CDR3 is TGCAGTGCTAGCCTCCTAGCGGGGGGGCCATATGAGCAGTTCTTC.

This clonotype appeared a few times. The genes are TRBV27 and TRBJ1-1; the match to TRBD1 covers 7 bases. The CDR3 has 16 residues. Germline loops: CDR1 MNHEY, CDR2 SMNVEV (reference sequence). V gave up 4 bases and J gave up 4 bases; unmatched junction bases: 12. CDR3 in amino acids: CASSSLRQGSITEAFF. CDR3 bases: TGTGCCAGCAGTTCACTACGACAGGGATCGATCACTGAAGCTTTCTTT.

This clonotype turned up a few times. The CDR3 is CASSRQGTKNIQYF. The CDR3 nucleotides are TGTGCCAGCAGCCGACAGGGGACCAAAAACATTCAGTACTTC. This chain uses TRBV27 with TRBJ2-4; TRBD1 agrees at 8 bases. This CDR3 is built from 14 residues. The junction had 3 bases not matched to a gene; V was cut back by 6 bases and J by 2 bases. CDR1 MNHEY and CDR2 SMNVEV come from the germline V gene (reference sequence).

This clonotype came up a few times. The chain employs TRBV20-1 and TRBJ2-5; D may be TRBD1 or TRBD2 (5 bases each). V was cut by 5 bases and J by 5 bases, with 12 bases left in between. The CDR3 has 12 amino acids. Germline lookup yields CDR1 DFQATT and CDR2 SNEGSKA (reference sequence). The DNA of the CDR3 is TGCAGTGCTGGGGACGGGGACGAGACCCAGTACTTC. Its translation is CSAGDGDETQYF.

The chain carries TRBV11-3 and TRBJ2-2; 10 nucleotides agree with TRBD1. CDR1 SGHNT and CDR2 YENEEA come from the germline V gene. CDR3 length: 15 residues. V was pared by 2 bases and J by 4 bases, with 1 base of the junction left unmatched. CDR3 residues: CASSLRDRGTGELFF. As DNA, the CDR3 is TGTGCCAGCAGCTTACGGGACAGGGGCACCGGGGAGCTGTTTTTT. Full variable domain (rest looked up from reference TRBV11-3 and TRBJ2-2): EAGVVQSPRYKIIEKKQPVAFWCNPISGHNTLYWYLQNLGQGPELLIRYENEEAVDDSQLPKDRFSAERLKGVDSTLKIQPAELGDSAVYLCASSLRDRGTGELFFGEGSRLTVL.

This clonotype was seen a few times. The rearrangement links TRBV6-1 to TRBJ2-5; 10 positions match TRBD2. Germline V CDR1 and CDR2: MNHNS, SASEGT. The CDR3 has 14 residues. Germline trimming cut 11 bases from V and 5 bases from J; bases unmatched to any gene: 11. The CDR3 DNA reads TGTGCCGCGGCCCAGCGGGGGGGCCGGGAGACCCAGTACTTC. Amino acids: CAAAQRGGRETQYF.

This clonotype was recorded once. CDR3 in amino acids: CSVAGQLDYGYTF. The CDR3 region has the DNA TGCAGCGTGGCAGGACAGCTGGACTATGGCTACACCTTC. The chain combines TRBV29-1 with TRBJ1-2; D is possibly TRBD1 (6 bases). V shed 6 bases and J shed 3 bases, with 14 bases lying between them. CDR3 size: 13 residues. Germline assignment: CDR1 SQVTM and CDR2 ANQGSEA.

In this sample, this clonotype turned up once. The CDR3 DNA sequence: TGTGCCAGCAGTTTAAAAGTCGGACCTAGCAATCAGCCCCAGCATTTT. This codes for CASSLKVGPSNQPQHF. V usage is TRBV28 and J usage is TRBJ1-5, with D hard to call. The CDR3 length is 16 residues. Germline CDR1 MDHEN, CDR2 SYDVKM. Between the trimmed V and J ends, which lost 2 bases and 0 bases, there was a span of 11 bases.

The chain links TRBV6-2 or TRBV6-3 to TRBJ1-1; TRBD1 aligns across 8 bases. V dropped 3 bases and J dropped 4; count of bases not matched to a gene: 10. Germline values: CDR1 MNHEY, CDR2 SVGEGT. This CDR3 comprises 16 residues. The DNA for the CDR3 is TGTGCCAGCAGTTATACCCAGGGGGCCCGAGGCACTGAAGCTTTCTTT. Translation: CASSYTQGARGTEAFF.